This paragraph covers one TCR beta chain sequence. The antigen remains undetermined. Per germline, CDR1 SGHRS and CDR2 YFSETQ. The CDR3 runs to 16 residues. V lost 4 bases, J lost 2 bases, and 18 bases lay in between. The entry originates in a study of shared clonotypes between healthy human individuals. General study findings and limits: What rarefaction showed was incomplete sorted-subset sequencing despite large depth.

The assay was immunoSEQ multiplex PCR, and TCRdb's table has in-frame clones only and misses some. Found here are a few million clones, 85% to 95% of them singletons; the top ten hold 0.39%. The sequenced material came from naive CD4+ T cells from PBMCs. Subset indicated: CD45RA+ positively selected. The sequence came from a man between 18 and 29 years old in good health. Some clones in this sample may be carry-over from other donors' samples. The rearrangement links TRBV5-1 to TRBJ2-5, with D perhaps TRBD1 (6 bases). The CDR3 protein is CASSVGTTRMQETQYF. Here the CDR3 DNA reads TGCGCCAGCAGCGTGGGGACAACTCGAATGCAAGAGACCCAGTACTTC.